These T cell receptor beta chains were read from a single sample in a study of a mutant IDH1 vaccine in newly diagnosed glioma. TCRdb keeps only in-frame clones here, not all; method: immunoSEQ multiplex PCR. The repertoire holds 30,000 to 40,000 clones, roughly three quarters seen once, with 7.5% to 10% in the top ten. The sample here was PBMCs, taken from a glioma patient treated with radiotherapy, temozolomide or both. All receptors derive from a man in his forties with glioma. Some clones in this sample may be carry-over from other donors' samples. The CDR3 runs from the conserved cysteine through the conserved F or W. The D gene is left open where the match is weak. Size tells how often a clone was seen (once, few, many) or the class of an expanded clone, and some rows leave it out.

CDR3 protein: CASSYPGQQNTEAFF
CDR3 DNA: TGTGCCAGCAGTTACCCCGGACAGCAAAACACTGAAGCTTTCTTT
D gene: NA
clone size: NA
J gene: TRBJ1-1
V gene: TRBV6-6

CDR3 protein: CASSPLGTGLDGYTF
CDR3 DNA: TGCGCCAGCAGTCCCCTGGGGACAGGTCTCGATGGCTACACCTTC
D gene: TRBD1
clone size: NA
J gene: TRBJ1-2
V gene: TRBV4-1

CDR3 protein: CASSSSSYEQYF
CDR3 DNA: TGTGCCAGCAGCTCGAGCTCCTACGAGCAGTACTTC
D gene: NA
clone size: NA
J gene: TRBJ2-7
V gene: TRBV7-2

CDR3 protein: CASSGLQGASTNGYTF
CDR3 DNA: TGTGCCAGCTCAGGGTTACAGGGGGCCTCTACTAATGGCTACACCTTC
D gene: TRBD1
clone size: NA
J gene: TRBJ1-2
V gene: TRBV18

CDR3 protein: CASSLDGTGDDTEAFF
CDR3 DNA: TGCGCCAGCAGCTTGGATGGGACAGGGGATGACACTGAAGCTTTCTTT
D gene: TRBD1
clone size: NA
J gene: TRBJ1-1
V gene: TRBV5-1

CDR3 protein: CASSLWGSLGNTIYF
CDR3 DNA: TGCGCCAGCAGCTTGTGGGGCAGCCTTGGAAACACCATATATTTT
D gene: NA
clone size: once
J gene: TRBJ1-3
V gene: TRBV5-1

CDR3 protein: CASSALSYMNTEAFF
CDR3 DNA: TGTGCCAGCAGTGCCTTAAGCTACATGAACACTGAAGCTTTCTTT
D gene: NA
clone size: NA
J gene: TRBJ1-1
V gene: TRBV25-1

CDR3 protein: CASSFRDGTEQYF
CDR3 DNA: TGTGCCAGCAGCTTCCGGGACGGTACCGAGCAGTACTTC
D gene: NA
clone size: NA
J gene: TRBJ2-7
V gene: TRBV5-6

CDR3 protein: CAWSYRQAQINNSPLHF
CDR3 DNA: TGTGCCTGGAGCTACAGACAGGCACAAATTAATAATTCACCCCTCCACTTT
D gene: NA
clone size: once
J gene: TRBJ1-6
V gene: TRBV30

CDR3 protein: CASSQTGRDQPQHF
CDR3 DNA: TGTGCCAGCAGCCAAACAGGCAGGGATCAGCCCCAGCATTTT
D gene: NA
clone size: NA
J gene: TRBJ1-5
V gene: TRBV6-6

CDR3 protein: CASKGTGALSPLHF
CDR3 DNA: TGTGCCAGTAAGGGGACAGGGGCCCTTTCACCCCTCCACTTT
D gene: TRBD1
clone size: NA
J gene: TRBJ1-6
V gene: TRBV19

CDR3 protein: CASSLTRSLHF
CDR3 DNA: TGTGCCAGCAGTTTAACGAGGTCCCTCCACTTT
D gene: NA
clone size: NA
J gene: TRBJ1-6
V gene: TRBV28

CDR3 protein: CASSPWTGRQETQYF
CDR3 DNA: TGTGCCAGCAGCCCCTGGACAGGGCGGCAAGAGACCCAGTACTTC
D gene: TRBD1
clone size: NA
J gene: TRBJ2-5
V gene: TRBV7-9

CDR3 protein: CSARRETQYF
CDR3 DNA: TGCAGTGCTCGCCGGGAGACCCAGTACTTC
D gene: NA
clone size: once
J gene: TRBJ2-5
V gene: TRBV20-1

CDR3 protein: CASSLGGGWTEAFF
CDR3 DNA: TGTGCCAGCAGCTTAGGGGGGGGATGGACTGAAGCTTTCTTT
D gene: NA
clone size: NA
J gene: TRBJ1-1
V gene: TRBV11-2

CDR3 protein: CSVGHGGTGGTEAFF
CDR3 DNA: TGCAGCGTTGGACACGGGGGGACGGGGGGCACTGAAGCTTTCTTT
D gene: NA
clone size: NA
J gene: TRBJ1-1
V gene: TRBV29-1

CDR3 protein: CASSLTGQGTYNSPLHF
CDR3 DNA: TGTGCCAGCAGCCTTACGGGACAGGGAACATATAATTCACCCCTCCACTTT
D gene: TRBD1
clone size: NA
J gene: TRBJ1-6
V gene: TRBV7-8

CDR3 protein: CASSLGRAVSSYGYTF
CDR3 DNA: TGTGCCAGCAGCTTAGGGAGGGCAGTTTCCTCCTATGGCTACACCTTC
D gene: NA
clone size: NA
J gene: TRBJ1-2
V gene: TRBV7-2

CDR3 protein: CASSQGATDTQYF
CDR3 DNA: TGTGCCAGCAGTCAGGGAGCCACAGATACGCAGTATTTT
D gene: NA
clone size: NA
J gene: TRBJ2-3
V gene: TRBV6-1

CDR3 protein: CASSGDRPSYEQYF
CDR3 DNA: TGCGCCAGCAGCGGGGACAGACCTTCCTACGAGCAGTACTTC
D gene: TRBD1
clone size: NA
J gene: TRBJ2-7
V gene: TRBV5-1

CDR3 protein: CAILAGATDTQYF
CDR3 DNA: TGTGCCATTCTAGCGGGGGCCACAGATACGCAGTATTTT
D gene: TRBD2
clone size: NA
J gene: TRBJ2-3
V gene: TRBV10-3

CDR3 protein: CASSLTRWSEQYF
CDR3 DNA: TGTGCCAGCAGCTTAACCCGATGGAGCGAGCAGTACTTC
D gene: NA
clone size: NA
J gene: TRBJ2-7
V gene: TRBV7-9

CDR3 protein: CASSSPDRANYGYTF
CDR3 DNA: TGTGCCAGCAGTTCCCCTGACCGGGCTAACTATGGCTACACCTTC
D gene: NA
clone size: NA
J gene: TRBJ1-2
V gene: TRBV6-6

CDR3 protein: CASGGLYSNQPQHF
CDR3 DNA: TGTGCCAGCGGGGGCCTTTATAGCAATCAGCCCCAGCATTTT
D gene: NA
clone size: NA
J gene: TRBJ1-5
V gene: TRBV6-1

CDR3 protein: CSVDLSGGFTDTQYF
CDR3 DNA: TGCAGCGTTGATTTGAGCGGGGGGTTCACAGATACGCAGTATTTT
D gene: TRBD2
clone size: NA
J gene: TRBJ2-3
V gene: TRBV29-1

CDR3 protein: CASTLNTEAFF
CDR3 DNA: TGTGCCAGCACGTTGAACACTGAAGCTTTCTTT
D gene: NA
clone size: NA
J gene: TRBJ1-1
V gene: TRBV6-1

CDR3 protein: CASSFRQGSYNEQFF
CDR3 DNA: TGTGCCAGCAGCTTTAGACAGGGTTCCTACAATGAGCAGTTCTTC
D gene: TRBD1
clone size: few
J gene: TRBJ2-1
V gene: TRBV7-2

CDR3 protein: CASSSGLGGNTEAFF
CDR3 DNA: TGCGCCAGCAGCTCAGGTCTAGGGGGGAACACTGAAGCTTTCTTT
D gene: NA
clone size: few
J gene: TRBJ1-1
V gene: TRBV5-1

CDR3 protein: CASSSVISLYSGNTIYF
CDR3 DNA: TGCGCCAGCAGCTCCGTAATATCCCTTTACTCTGGAAACACCATATATTTT
D gene: NA
clone size: NA
J gene: TRBJ1-3
V gene: TRBV4-1

CDR3 protein: CASSFRMRGQETQYF
CDR3 DNA: TGTGCCAGCAGCTTTAGGATGAGGGGACAAGAGACCCAGTACTTC
D gene: NA
clone size: NA
J gene: TRBJ2-5
V gene: TRBV7-2

CDR3 protein: CASSLRLGGLNEKLFF
CDR3 DNA: TGTGCCAGCAGCCTCAGGCTTGGGGGCCTAAATGAAAAACTGTTTTTT
D gene: NA
clone size: NA
J gene: TRBJ1-4
V gene: TRBV28

CDR3 protein: CASSPQRRGTTTDTQYF
CDR3 DNA: TGTGCCAGCTCACCACAACGCAGGGGTACCACCACAGATACGCAGTATTTT
D gene: NA
clone size: NA
J gene: TRBJ2-3
V gene: TRBV18

CDR3 protein: CASSLLWGPEETQYF
CDR3 DNA: TGTGCCAGCTCACTACTGTGGGGTCCCGAAGAGACCCAGTACTTC
D gene: NA
clone size: NA
J gene: TRBJ2-5
V gene: TRBV18

CDR3 protein: CASSLTGDANEKLFF
CDR3 DNA: TGCGCCAGCAGCCTAACAGGGGATGCTAATGAAAAACTGTTTTTT
D gene: TRBD1
clone size: NA
J gene: TRBJ1-4
V gene: TRBV5-1

CDR3 protein: CASSQGGDTEAFF
CDR3 DNA: TGTGCCAGCAGCCAGGGGGGGGACACTGAAGCTTTCTTT
D gene: TRBD1
clone size: NA
J gene: TRBJ1-1
V gene: TRBV7-9

CDR3 protein: CASSPGTRLAASSHAQYF
CDR3 DNA: TGTGCCAGCAGCCCGGGGACCAGACTAGCGGCCTCCTCTCATGCGCAGTATTTT
D gene: TRBD2
clone size: NA
J gene: TRBJ2-3
V gene: TRBV7-9

CDR3 protein: CASSLHGHQETQYF
CDR3 DNA: TGTGCCAGCAGCTTACATGGGCATCAAGAGACCCAGTACTTC
D gene: NA
clone size: few
J gene: TRBJ2-5
V gene: TRBV7-3

CDR3 protein: CASSYRGGTYEQYF
CDR3 DNA: TGTGCCAGCAGTTATCGGGGGGGCACATACGAGCAGTACTTC
D gene: TRBD2
clone size: NA
J gene: TRBJ2-7
V gene: TRBV6-5

CDR3 protein: CASSYSGTTGEKLFF
CDR3 DNA: TGTGCCAGCAGTTACTCCGGGACTACTGGGGAAAAACTGTTTTTT
D gene: NA
clone size: NA
J gene: TRBJ1-4
V gene: TRBV6-5

CDR3 protein: CASSQVRSRQSPGTGELFF
CDR3 DNA: TGCGCCAGCAGCCAAGTGCGGAGTAGGCAATCTCCGGGCACCGGGGAGCTGTTTTTT
D gene: NA
clone size: NA
J gene: TRBJ2-2
V gene: TRBV4-1

CDR3 protein: CASSPRSGGPNTEAFF
CDR3 DNA: TGCGCCAGCAGCCCGAGGTCGGGGGGCCCTAACACTGAAGCTTTCTTT
D gene: NA
clone size: few
J gene: TRBJ1-1
V gene: TRBV5-1

CDR3 protein: CASSPDGLNSPLHF
CDR3 DNA: TGCGCCAGCAGCCCGGACGGCCTTAATTCACCCCTCCACTTT
D gene: NA
clone size: NA
J gene: TRBJ1-6
V gene: TRBV5-1

CDR3 protein: CAISPTGSRGNQPQHF
CDR3 DNA: TGTGCCATCAGTCCGACAGGCTCAAGGGGCAATCAGCCCCAGCATTTT
D gene: NA
clone size: NA
J gene: TRBJ1-5
V gene: TRBV10-3

CDR3 protein: CASSLFRDRAYTEAFF
CDR3 DNA: TGTGCCAGCAGTTTATTCCGGGACAGGGCCTACACTGAAGCTTTCTTT
D gene: TRBD1
clone size: NA
J gene: TRBJ1-1
V gene: TRBV27

CDR3 protein: CASSAYLGGPEDTQYF
CDR3 DNA: TGTGCCAGCAGCGCGTACCTTGGGGGGCCCGAAGATACGCAGTATTTT
D gene: NA
clone size: NA
J gene: TRBJ2-3
V gene: TRBV9

CDR3 protein: CASSPPSGGNQETQYF
CDR3 DNA: TGTGCCAGCTCACCACCTAGCGGGGGAAACCAAGAGACCCAGTACTTC
D gene: TRBD2
clone size: NA
J gene: TRBJ2-5
V gene: TRBV18

CDR3 protein: CSVPWSSGELFF
CDR3 DNA: TGCAGCGTGCCGTGGTCCTCTGGGGAGCTGTTTTTT
D gene: NA
clone size: NA
J gene: TRBJ2-2
V gene: TRBV29-1

CDR3 protein: CASSDSEGAGNEQFF
CDR3 DNA: TGTGCCAGCAGTGACTCGGAGGGGGCAGGGAATGAGCAGTTCTTC
D gene: NA
clone size: once
J gene: TRBJ2-1
V gene: TRBV6-4

CDR3 protein: CASSEQGKTQYF
CDR3 DNA: TGTGCCAGCAGTGAACAGGGGAAGACCCAGTACTTC
D gene: NA
clone size: once
J gene: TRBJ2-5
V gene: TRBV2

CDR3 protein: CASSLAGTQYF
CDR3 DNA: TGTGCCAGCAGCTTGGCGGGGACCCAGTACTTC
D gene: NA
clone size: NA
J gene: TRBJ2-5
V gene: TRBV11-2

CDR3 protein: CASSYSIPGAAYGYTF
CDR3 DNA: TGTGCCAGCAGTTACTCGATTCCCGGGGCCGCCTATGGCTACACCTTC
D gene: NA
clone size: few
J gene: TRBJ1-2
V gene: TRBV6-5

CDR3 protein: CAISGNDEQFF
CDR3 DNA: TGTGCCATCAGCGGGAATGATGAGCAGTTCTTC
D gene: NA
clone size: NA
J gene: TRBJ2-1
V gene: TRBV10-3

CDR3 protein: CAISDSDRGITGELFF
CDR3 DNA: TGTGCCATCAGTGACTCGGACAGGGGGATAACCGGGGAGCTGTTTTTT
D gene: TRBD1
clone size: NA
J gene: TRBJ2-2
V gene: TRBV10-3

CDR3 protein: CASNRQKNTEAFF
CDR3 DNA: TGTGCCAGCAACAGACAGAAGAACACTGAAGCTTTCTTT
D gene: NA
clone size: NA
J gene: TRBJ1-1
V gene: TRBV6-5

CDR3 protein: CAGLPQSRDRVSYEQYF
CDR3 DNA: TGTGCCGGACTCCCCCAATCCCGGGACAGGGTCTCCTACGAGCAGTACTTC
D gene: TRBD1
clone size: NA
J gene: TRBJ2-7
V gene: TRBV27